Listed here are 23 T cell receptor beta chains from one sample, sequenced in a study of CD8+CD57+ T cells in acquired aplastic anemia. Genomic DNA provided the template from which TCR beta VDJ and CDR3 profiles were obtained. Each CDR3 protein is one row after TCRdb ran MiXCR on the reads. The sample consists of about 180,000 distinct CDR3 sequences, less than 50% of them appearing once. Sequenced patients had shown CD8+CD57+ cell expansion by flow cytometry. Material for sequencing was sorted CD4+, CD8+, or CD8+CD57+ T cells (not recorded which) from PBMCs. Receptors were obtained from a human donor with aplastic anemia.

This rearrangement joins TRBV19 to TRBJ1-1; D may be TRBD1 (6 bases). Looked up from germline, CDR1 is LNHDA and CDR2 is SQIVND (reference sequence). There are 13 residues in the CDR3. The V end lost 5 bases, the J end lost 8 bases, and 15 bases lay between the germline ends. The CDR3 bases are TGTGCCAGTAGTCTCCAGAGGGGGGGAGAAGCTTTCTTT. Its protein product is CASSLQRGGEAFF.

In nucleotides, the CDR3 is TGCAGTGCTAAACCCCCGGGGGTCTCTTACGAGCAGTACTTC. It encodes CSAKPPGVSYEQYF. The chain joins TRBV20-1 to TRBJ2-7; tentative D call: TRBD2 (6 bases). V was shortened by 4 bases and J by 4 bases, with 17 bases between the two germline ends. Germline CDR1 and CDR2: DFQATT and SNEGSKA (reference sequence). CDR3 length equals 14 residues.

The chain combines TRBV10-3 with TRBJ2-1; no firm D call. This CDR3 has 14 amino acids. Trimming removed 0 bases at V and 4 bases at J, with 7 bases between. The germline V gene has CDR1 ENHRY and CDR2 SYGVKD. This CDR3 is CAISESSFYNEQFF. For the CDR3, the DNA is TGTGCCATCAGTGAGTCGAGCTTTTACAATGAGCAGTTCTTC.

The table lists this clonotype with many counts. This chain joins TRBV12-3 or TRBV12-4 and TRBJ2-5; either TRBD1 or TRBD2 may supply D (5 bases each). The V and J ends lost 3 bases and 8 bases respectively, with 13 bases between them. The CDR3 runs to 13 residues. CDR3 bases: TGTGCCAGCAGTTTGAGCAGGGAGCAAACCCAGTACTTC. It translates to CASSLSREQTQYF.

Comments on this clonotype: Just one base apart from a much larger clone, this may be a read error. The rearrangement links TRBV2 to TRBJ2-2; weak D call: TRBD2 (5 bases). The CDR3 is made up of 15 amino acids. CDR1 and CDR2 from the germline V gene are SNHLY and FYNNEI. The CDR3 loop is CASRMYQANTGELSF. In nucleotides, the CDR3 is TGTGCCAGCAGGATGTACCAGGCGAACACCGGGGAGCTGTCTTTT.

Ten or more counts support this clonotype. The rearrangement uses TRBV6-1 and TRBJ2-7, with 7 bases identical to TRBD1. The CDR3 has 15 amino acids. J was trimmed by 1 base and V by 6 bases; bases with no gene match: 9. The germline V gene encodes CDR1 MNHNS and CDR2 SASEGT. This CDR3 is CASSGVGRGSYEQYF. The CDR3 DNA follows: TGTGCCAGCAGCGGGGTCGGCAGGGGGTCCTACGAGCAGTACTTC.

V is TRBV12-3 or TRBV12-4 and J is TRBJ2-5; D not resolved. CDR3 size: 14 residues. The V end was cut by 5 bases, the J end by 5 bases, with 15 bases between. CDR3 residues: CASSEIDSWETQYF. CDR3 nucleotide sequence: TGTGCCAGCAGTGAAATCGATAGCTGGGAGACCCAGTACTTC.

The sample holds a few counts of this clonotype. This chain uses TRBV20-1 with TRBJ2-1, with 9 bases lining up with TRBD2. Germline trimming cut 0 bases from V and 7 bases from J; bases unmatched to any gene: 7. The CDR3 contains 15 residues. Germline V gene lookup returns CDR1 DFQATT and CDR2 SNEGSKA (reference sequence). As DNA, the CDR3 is TGCAGTGCTAGAGATCTCATAGCGGGGGAAAATGAGCAGTTCTTC. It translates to CSARDLIAGENEQFF.

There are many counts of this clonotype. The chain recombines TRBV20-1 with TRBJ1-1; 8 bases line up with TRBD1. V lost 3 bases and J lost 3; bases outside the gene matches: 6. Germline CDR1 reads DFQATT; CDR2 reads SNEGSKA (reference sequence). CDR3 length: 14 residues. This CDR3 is CSASRTGHYTEAFF. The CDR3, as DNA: TGCAGTGCTAGTAGGACAGGGCACTACACTGAAGCTTTCTTT.

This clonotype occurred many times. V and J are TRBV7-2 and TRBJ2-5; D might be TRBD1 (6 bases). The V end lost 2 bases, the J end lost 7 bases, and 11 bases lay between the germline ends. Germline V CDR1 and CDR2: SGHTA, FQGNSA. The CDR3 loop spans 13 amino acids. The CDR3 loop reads CASSLQGSGTQYF. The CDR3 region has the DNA TGTGCCAGCAGCTTACAGGGGTCCGGGACCCAGTACTTC.

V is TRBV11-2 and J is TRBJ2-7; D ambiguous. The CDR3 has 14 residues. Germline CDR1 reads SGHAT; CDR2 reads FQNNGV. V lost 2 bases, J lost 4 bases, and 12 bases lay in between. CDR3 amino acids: CASSLSGFGYEQYF. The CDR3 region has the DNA TGTGCCAGCAGCTTATCTGGCTTCGGGTACGAGCAGTACTTC. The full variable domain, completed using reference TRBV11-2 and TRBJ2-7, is EAGVAQSPRYKIIEKRQSVAFWCNPISGHATLYWYQQILGQGPKLLIQFQNNGVVDDSQLPKDRFSAERLKGVDSTLKIQPAKLEDSAVYLCASSLSGFGYEQYFGPGTRLTVT.

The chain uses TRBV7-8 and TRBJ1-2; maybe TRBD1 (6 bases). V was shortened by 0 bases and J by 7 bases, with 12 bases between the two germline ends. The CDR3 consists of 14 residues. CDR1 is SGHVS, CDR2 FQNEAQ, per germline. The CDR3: CASSLALAGAGYTF. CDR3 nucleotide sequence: TGTGCCAGCAGCTTAGCATTAGCAGGGGCTGGCTACACCTTC.

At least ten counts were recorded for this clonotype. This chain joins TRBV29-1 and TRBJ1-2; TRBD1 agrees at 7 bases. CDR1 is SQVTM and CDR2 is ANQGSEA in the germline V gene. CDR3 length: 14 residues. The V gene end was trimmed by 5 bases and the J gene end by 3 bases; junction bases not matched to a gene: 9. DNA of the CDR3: TGCAGCGTTATCCATACGGGGACAGACTATGGCTACACCTTC. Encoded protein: CSVIHTGTDYGYTF.

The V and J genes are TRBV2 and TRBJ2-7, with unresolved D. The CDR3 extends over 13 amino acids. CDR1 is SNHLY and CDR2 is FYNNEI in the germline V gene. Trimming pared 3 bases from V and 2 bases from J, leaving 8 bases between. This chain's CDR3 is CASSEARPYEQYF. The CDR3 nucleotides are TGTGCCAGCAGTGAGGCTCGACCCTACGAGCAGTACTTC.

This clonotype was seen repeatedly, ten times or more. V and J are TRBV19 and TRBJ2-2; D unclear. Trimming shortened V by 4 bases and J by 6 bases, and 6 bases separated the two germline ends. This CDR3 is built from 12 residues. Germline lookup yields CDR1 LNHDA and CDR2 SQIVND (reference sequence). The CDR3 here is CASSTLPGELFF. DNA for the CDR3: TGTGCCAGTAGTACCCTTCCCGGGGAGCTGTTTTTT.

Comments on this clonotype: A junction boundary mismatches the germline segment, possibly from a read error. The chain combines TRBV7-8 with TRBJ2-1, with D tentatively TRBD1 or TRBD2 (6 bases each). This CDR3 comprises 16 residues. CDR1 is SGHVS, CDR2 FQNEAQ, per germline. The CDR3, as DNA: TGTGCCAGCAGCCCACGCTTTGAGGGGGGATCGCCAGCCGGGGTCTTC. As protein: CASSPRFEGGSPAGVF.

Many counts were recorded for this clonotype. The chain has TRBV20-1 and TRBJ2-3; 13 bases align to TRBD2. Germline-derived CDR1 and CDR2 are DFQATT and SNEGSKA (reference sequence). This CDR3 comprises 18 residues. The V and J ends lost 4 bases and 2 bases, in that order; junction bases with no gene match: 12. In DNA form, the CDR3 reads TGCAGTGCTACAGAACCCGGGACTAGCGGGACCCTCACAGATACGCAGTATTTT. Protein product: CSATEPGTSGTLTDTQYF.

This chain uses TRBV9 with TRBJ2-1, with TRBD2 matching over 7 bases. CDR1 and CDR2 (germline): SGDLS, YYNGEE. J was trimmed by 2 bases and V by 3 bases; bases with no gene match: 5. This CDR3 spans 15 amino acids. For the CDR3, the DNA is TGTGCCAGCAGCGAAGCGGGGCCTGCCTACAATGAGCAGTTCTTC. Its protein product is CASSEAGPAYNEQFF. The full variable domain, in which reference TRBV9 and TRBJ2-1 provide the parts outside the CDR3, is DSGVTQTPKHLITATGQRVTLRCSPRSGDLSVYWYQQSLDQGLQFLIQYYNGEERAKGNILERFSAQQFPDLHSELNLSSLELGDSALYFCASSEAGPAYNEQFFGPGTRLTVL.

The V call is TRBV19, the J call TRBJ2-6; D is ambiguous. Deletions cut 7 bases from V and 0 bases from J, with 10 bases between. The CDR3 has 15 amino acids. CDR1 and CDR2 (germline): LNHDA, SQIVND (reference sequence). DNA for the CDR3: TGTGCCAGTACCTATCTTTCCTCTGGGGCCAACGTCCTGACTTTC. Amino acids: CASTYLSSGANVLTF.

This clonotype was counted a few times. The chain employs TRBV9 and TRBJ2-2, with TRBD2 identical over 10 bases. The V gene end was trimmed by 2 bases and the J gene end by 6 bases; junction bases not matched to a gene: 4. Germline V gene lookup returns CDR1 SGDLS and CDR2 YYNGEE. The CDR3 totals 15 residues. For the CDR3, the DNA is TGTGCCAGCAGCGTTCTACTAGCGGGGTCCGGGGAGCTGTTTTTT. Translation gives CASSVLLAGSGELFF.

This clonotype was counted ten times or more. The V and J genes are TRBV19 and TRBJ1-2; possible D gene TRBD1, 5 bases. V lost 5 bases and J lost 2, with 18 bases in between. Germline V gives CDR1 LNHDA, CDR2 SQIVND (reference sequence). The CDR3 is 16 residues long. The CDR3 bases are TGTGCCAGTAGTGGGGGAGGGACGCTTACCAACTATGGCTACACCTTC. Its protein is CASSGGGTLTNYGYTF.

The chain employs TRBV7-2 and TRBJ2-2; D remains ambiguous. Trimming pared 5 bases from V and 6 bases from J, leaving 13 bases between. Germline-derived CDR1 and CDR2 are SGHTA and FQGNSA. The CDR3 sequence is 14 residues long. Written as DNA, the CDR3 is TGTGCCAGCAGCATTCGGCTAGTGCCCGGGGAGCTGTTTTTT. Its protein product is CASSIRLVPGELFF.

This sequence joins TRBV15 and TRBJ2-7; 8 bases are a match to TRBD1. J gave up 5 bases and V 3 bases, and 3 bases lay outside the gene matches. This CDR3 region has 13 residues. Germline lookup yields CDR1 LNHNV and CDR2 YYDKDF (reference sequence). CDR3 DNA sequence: TGTGCCACCAGCAGGACAGGGGACCACGAGCAGTACTTC. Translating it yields CATSRTGDHEQYF.